This T cell receptor (beta chain) was profiled in a study of STAT5B mutations in CD4+ large granular lymphocyte leukemia. Healthy controls were blood donor buffy coats. The survey-level immunoSEQ assay was used. Authors' analysis steps: Productive clonotypes were detectable down to 2.59 x 10-5 frequency. Using immunoSEQ multiplex PCR, the repertoire was profiled, and TCRdb retains in-frame clones only, with some absent. D and trimming come from the DNA, and the V and J calls and clone size come from that table. The sample contains tens of thousands of clones, approximately 70% of which appear only once. On this clone: Antigen unknown.

The CDR3 length is 17 residues. Looked up from germline, CDR1 is SGHRS and CDR2 is YFSETQ. Unmatched junction bases numbered 10, after V lost 4 bases and J lost 4 bases. Overall study findings and caveats: TRBV06-family usage was enriched in top patient clones (8/27) versus controls (2/35).

Material: CD4+ T cells from blood buffy coats. The V gene is TRBV5-1, the J gene TRBJ2-2, with 10 bases identical to TRBD2. This TCR was recovered from a human donor in good health. CDR3 sequence reads: CASSGLAGAEITGELFF. The DNA for the CDR3 is TGCGCCAGCAGCGGGCTAGCGGGGGCGGAAATCACCGGGGAGCTGTTTTTT. Drawing the rest from reference TRBV5-1 and TRBJ2-2, the complete variable domain is KAGVTQTPRYLIKTRGQQVTLSCSPISGHRSVSWYQQTPGQGLQFLFEYFSETQRNKGNFPGRFSGRQFSNSRSEMNVSTLELGDSALYLCASSGLAGAEITGELFFGEGSRLTVL.